This T cell receptor beta chain derives from a study of cytomegalovirus exposure and HLA in healthy donors. General study results and limits: Productive status was seen about 87% or about 30% of the time for most TCR beta V segments in an earlier analysis.

Points on this clone: The antigen remains unidentified.

Trimming shortened V by 1 base and J by 2 bases, and 9 bases separated the two germline ends. The CDR3 has 14 residues. The germline CDR1 and CDR2 sequences are MNHNS and SASEGT. The PCR was carried out with 60 Vbeta primers and 13 Jbeta primers. Measured with immunoSEQ multiplex PCR; TCRdb has only the in-frame clones, and not every one. Its listing shows 55,000 to 75,000 clones. The J gene is TRBJ2-7, the V gene TRBV6-1; TRBD2 is a possible D gene (5 bases). This receptor was obtained from a male donor in good health and CMV-seronegative. Input material: PBMCs. In DNA form, the CDR3 reads TGTGCCAGCAGTGAAGTTAGGAGGACCTACGAGCAGTACTTC. Protein sequence: CASSEVRRTYEQYF.